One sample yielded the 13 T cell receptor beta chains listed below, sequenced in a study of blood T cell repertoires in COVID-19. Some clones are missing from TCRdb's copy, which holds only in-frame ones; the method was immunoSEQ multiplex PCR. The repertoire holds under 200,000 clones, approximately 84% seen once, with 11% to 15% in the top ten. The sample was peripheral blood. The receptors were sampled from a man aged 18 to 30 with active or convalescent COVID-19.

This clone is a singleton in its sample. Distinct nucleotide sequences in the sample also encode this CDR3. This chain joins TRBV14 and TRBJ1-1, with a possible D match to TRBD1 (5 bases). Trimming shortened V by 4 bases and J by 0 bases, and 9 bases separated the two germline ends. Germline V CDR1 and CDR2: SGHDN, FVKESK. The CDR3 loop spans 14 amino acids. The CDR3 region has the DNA TGTGCCAGCAGCCGAGCAGGGATGAACACTGAAGCTTTCTTT. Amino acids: CASSRAGMNTEAFF.

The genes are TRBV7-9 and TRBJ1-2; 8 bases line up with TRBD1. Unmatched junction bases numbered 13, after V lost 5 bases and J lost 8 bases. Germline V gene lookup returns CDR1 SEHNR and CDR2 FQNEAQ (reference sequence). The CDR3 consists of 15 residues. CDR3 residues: CASSDMDRVSSGYTF. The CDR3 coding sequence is TGTGCCAGCAGCGATATGGACAGGGTGTCTAGCGGCTACACCTTC. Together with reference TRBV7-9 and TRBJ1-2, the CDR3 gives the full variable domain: DTGVSQNPRHKITKRGQNVTFRCDPISEHNRLYWYRQTLGQGPEFLTYFQNEAQLEKSRLLSDRFSAERPKGSFSTLEIQRTEQGDSAMYLCASSDMDRVSSGYTFGSGTRLTVV.

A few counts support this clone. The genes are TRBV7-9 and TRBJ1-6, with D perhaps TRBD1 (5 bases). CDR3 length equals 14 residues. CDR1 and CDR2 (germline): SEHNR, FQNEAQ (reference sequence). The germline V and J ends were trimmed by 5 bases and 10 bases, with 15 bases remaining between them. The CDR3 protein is CASSPGVRGSPLHF. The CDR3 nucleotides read TGTGCCAGCAGCCCGGGGGTCCGGGGGTCACCCCTCCACTTT.

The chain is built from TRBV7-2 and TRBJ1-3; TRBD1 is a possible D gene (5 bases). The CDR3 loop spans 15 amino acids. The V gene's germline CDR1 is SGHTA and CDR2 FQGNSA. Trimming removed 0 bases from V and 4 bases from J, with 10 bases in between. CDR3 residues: CASSLAGGTGNTIYF. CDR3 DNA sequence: TGTGCCAGCAGCTTAGCTGGGGGGACCGGAAACACCATATATTTT.

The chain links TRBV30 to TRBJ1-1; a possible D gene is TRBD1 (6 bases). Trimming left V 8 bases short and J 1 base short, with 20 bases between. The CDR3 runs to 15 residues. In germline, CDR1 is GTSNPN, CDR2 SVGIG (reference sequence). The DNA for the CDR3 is TGTGCCCTCACAGGGTTTACGGCACCGAACACTGAAGCTTTCTTT. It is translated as CALTGFTAPNTEAFF.

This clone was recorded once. The CDR3 region is CSVVVNSGTYEQYF. The CDR3 nucleotides read TGCAGCGTTGTAGTGAACAGCGGGACCTACGAGCAGTACTTC. The chain joins TRBV29-1 to TRBJ2-7; 7 nucleotides align to TRBD2. The CDR3 extends over 14 amino acids. The germline gives CDR1 SQVTM, CDR2 ANQGSEA. The trim removed 4 bases at V and 2 bases at J, leaving 8 bases unmatched.

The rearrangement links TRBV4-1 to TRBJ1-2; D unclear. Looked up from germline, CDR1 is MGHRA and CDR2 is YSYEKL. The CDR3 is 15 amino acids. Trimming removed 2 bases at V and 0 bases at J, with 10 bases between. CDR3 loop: CASSQPSIANYGYTF. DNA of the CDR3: TGCGCCAGCAGCCAACCCTCCATAGCTAACTATGGCTACACCTTC.

CDR3 coding DNA: TGTGCCAGCAGTTTAGGTGGAGGAGCGAACACTGAAGCTTTCTTT. This codes for CASSLGGGANTEAFF. V usage is TRBV27 and J usage is TRBJ1-1; the D is unclear. Trimming took 2 bases from V and 1 from J, leaving 11 bases between them. This CDR3 spans 15 amino acids. Looked up from germline, CDR1 is MNHEY and CDR2 is SMNVEV (reference sequence).

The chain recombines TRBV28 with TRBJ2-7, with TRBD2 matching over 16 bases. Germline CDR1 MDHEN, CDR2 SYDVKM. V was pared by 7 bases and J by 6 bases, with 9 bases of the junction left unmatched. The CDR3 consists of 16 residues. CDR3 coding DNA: TGTGCCAGCAAGTCAGGGACTAGCGGGAGGGCCGCCGAGCAGTACTTC. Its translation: CASKSGTSGRAAEQYF.

The CDR3 coding sequence is TGTGCCAGCAGCGTCGACAGGGTGGAAGAGACCCAGTACTTC. As protein: CASSVDRVEETQYF. The chain has TRBV6-5 and TRBJ2-5; 7 positions agree with TRBD1. V gave up 6 bases and J gave up 3 bases; unmatched junction bases: 7. The V gene's germline CDR1 is MNHEY and CDR2 SVGAGI. The CDR3 runs 14 residues.

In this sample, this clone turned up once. Written as DNA, the CDR3 is TGTGCCAGTAGTATAGCTAGGCCCACAGATACGCAGTATTTT. It encodes CASSIARPTDTQYF. V and J are TRBV19 and TRBJ2-3; D not certain. V lost 1 base, J lost 2 bases, and 7 bases lay in between. Per the germline V gene, CDR1 is LNHDA and CDR2 is SQIVND (reference sequence). This CDR3 has 14 residues.

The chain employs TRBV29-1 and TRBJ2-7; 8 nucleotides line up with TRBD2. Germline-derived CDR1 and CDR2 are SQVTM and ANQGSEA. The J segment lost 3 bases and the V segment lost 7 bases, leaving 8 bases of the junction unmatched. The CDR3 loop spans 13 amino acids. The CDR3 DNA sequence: TGCAGCGCCGGGGGGGGTAGTGGCTACGAGCAGTACTTC. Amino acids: CSAGGGSGYEQYF.

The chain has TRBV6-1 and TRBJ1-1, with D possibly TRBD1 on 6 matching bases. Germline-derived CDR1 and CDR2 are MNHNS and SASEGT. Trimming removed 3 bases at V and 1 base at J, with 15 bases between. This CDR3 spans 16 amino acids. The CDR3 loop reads CASSDATGRGNTEAFF. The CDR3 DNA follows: TGTGCCAGCAGTGATGCCACAGGGCGCGGGAACACTGAAGCTTTCTTT.